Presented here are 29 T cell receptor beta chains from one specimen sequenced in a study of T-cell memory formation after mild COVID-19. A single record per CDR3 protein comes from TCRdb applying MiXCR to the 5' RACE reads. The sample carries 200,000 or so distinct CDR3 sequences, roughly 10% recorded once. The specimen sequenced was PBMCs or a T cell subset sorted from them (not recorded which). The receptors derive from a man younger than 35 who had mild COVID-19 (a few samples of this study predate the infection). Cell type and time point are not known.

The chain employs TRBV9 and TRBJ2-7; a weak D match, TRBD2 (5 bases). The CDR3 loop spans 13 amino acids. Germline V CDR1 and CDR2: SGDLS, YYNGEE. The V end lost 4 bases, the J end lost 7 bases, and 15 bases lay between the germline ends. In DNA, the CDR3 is TGTGCCAGCAGCTCTACGGCGTCGGGGGAGCAGTACTTC. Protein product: CASSSTASGEQYF.

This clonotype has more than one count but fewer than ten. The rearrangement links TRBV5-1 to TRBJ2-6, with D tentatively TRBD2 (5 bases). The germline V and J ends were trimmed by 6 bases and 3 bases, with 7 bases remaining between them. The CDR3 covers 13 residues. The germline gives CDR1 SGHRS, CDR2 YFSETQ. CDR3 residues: CASTRDGANVLTF. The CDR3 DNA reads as TGCGCCAGCACCCGGGATGGGGCCAACGTCCTGACTTTC.

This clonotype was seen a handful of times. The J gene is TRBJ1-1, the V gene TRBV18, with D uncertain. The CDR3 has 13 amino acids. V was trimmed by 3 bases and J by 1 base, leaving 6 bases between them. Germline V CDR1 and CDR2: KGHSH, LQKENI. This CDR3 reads CASSPVTNTEAFF. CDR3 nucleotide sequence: TGTGCCAGCTCACCGGTCACGAACACTGAAGCTTTCTTT. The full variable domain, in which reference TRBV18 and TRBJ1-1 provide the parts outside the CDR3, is NAGVMQNPRHLVRRRGQEARLRCSPMKGHSHVYWYRQLPEEGLKFMVYLQKENIIDESGMPKERFSAEFPKEGPSILRIQQVVRGDSAAYFCASSPVTNTEAFFGQGTRLTVV.

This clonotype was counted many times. The CDR3 region has the DNA TGTGCCAGCAGTCCCCAACAGAACACTGAAGCTTTCTTT. Translation: CASSPQQNTEAFF. The V gene is TRBV12-3 or TRBV12-4, the J gene TRBJ1-1; D gene unclear. The CDR3 has 13 residues. With 5 bases removed from V and 1 base from J, the gap between germline ends came to 8 bases.

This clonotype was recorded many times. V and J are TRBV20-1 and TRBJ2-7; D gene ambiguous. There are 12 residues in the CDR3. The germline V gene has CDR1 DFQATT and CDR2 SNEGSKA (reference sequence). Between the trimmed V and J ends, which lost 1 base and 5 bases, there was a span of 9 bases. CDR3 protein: CSARGPGDEQYF. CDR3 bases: TGCAGTGCTAGAGGGCCCGGCGACGAGCAGTACTTC.

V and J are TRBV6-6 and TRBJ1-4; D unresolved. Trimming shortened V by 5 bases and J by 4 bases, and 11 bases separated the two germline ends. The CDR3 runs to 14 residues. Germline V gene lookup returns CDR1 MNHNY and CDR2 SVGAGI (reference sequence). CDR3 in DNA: TGTGCCAGCAGTGTAGGGAACGGTAATGAAAAACTGTTTTTT. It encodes CASSVGNGNEKLFF.

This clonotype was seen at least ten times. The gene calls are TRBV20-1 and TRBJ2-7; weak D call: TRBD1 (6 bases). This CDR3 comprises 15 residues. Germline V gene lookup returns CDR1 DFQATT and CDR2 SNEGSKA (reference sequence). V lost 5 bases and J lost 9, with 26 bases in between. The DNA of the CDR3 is TGCAGTGCTCCTATGTTTGCCACAGGGCCTGGGGTGCAGTACGTC. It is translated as CSAPMFATGPGVQYV.

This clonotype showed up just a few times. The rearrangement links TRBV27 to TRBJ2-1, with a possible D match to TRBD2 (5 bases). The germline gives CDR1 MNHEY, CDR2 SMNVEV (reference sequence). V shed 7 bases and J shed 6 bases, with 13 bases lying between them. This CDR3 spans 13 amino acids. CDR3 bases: TGTGCCAGCACCCTACTAGGAACCAATGAGCAGTTCTTC. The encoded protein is CASTLLGTNEQFF.

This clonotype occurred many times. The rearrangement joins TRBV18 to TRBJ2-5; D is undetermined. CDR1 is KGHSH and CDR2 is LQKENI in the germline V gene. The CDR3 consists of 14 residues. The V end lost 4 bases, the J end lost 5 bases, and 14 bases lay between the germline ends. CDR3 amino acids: CASSLKGASETQYF. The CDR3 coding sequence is TGTGCCAGCTCACTCAAGGGTGCATCGGAGACCCAGTACTTC.

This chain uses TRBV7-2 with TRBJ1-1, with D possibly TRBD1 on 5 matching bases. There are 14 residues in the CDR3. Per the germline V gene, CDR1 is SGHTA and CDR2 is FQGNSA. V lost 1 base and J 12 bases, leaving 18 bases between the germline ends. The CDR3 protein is CASSLGPGAGRSFF. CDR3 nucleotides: TGTGCCAGCAGCTTAGGACCCGGAGCAGGGCGATCTTTCTTT.

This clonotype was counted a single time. In DNA form, the CDR3 reads TGCGCCAGCAGCTCTGGACTAGCGGGGGGGCCAGGAGATACGCAGTATTTT. This codes for CASSSGLAGGPGDTQYF. The rearrangement joins TRBV5-1 to TRBJ2-3, with 15 bases lining up with TRBD2. V was clipped by 3 bases and J by 5 bases; unmatched bases: 7. The CDR3 runs to 17 residues. The V gene's germline CDR1 is SGHRS and CDR2 YFSETQ.

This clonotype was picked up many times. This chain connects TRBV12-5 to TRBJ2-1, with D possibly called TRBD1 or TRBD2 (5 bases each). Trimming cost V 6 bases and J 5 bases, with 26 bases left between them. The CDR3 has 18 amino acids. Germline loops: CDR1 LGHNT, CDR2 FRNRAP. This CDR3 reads CASGQGTWGATDNNEQFF. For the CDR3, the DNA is TGTGCTAGTGGCCAGGGAACATGGGGAGCGACCGATAACAATGAGCAGTTCTTC.

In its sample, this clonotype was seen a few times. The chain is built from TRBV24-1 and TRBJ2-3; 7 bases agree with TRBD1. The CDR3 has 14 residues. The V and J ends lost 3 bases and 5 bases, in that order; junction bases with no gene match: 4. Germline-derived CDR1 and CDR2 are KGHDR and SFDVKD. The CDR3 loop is CATSDRTGGDTQYF. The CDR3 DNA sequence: TGTGCCACCAGTGATAGGACAGGTGGAGATACGCAGTATTTT.

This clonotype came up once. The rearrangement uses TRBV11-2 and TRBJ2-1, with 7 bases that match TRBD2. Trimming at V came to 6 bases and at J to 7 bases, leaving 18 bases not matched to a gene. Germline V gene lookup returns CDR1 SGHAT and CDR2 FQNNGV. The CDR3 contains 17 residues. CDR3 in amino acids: CASSFLASGGSGNEQFF. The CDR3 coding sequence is TGTGCCAGCAGTTTCCTAGCATCGGGGGGATCTGGGAATGAGCAGTTCTTC.

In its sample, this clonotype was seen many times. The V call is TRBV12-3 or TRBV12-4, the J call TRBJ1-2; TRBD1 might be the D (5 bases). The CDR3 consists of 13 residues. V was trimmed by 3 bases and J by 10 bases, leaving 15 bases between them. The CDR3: CASSFGAYRDYTF. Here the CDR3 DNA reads TGTGCCAGCAGTTTTGGGGCCTATAGAGACTACACCTTC.

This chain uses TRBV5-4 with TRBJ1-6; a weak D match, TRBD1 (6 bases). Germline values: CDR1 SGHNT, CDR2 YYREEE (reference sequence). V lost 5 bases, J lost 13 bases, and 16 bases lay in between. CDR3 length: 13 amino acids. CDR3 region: CASSRDILQPLHF. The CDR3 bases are TGTGCCAGCAGTCGGGACATTCTCCAGCCCCTCCACTTT.

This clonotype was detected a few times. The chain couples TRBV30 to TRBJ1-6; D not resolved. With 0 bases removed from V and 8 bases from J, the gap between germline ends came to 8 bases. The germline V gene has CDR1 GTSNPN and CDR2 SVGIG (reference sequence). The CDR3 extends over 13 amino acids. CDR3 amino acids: CAWSVIGDSPLHF. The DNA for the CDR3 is TGTGCCTGGAGTGTAATCGGGGATTCACCCCTCCACTTT.

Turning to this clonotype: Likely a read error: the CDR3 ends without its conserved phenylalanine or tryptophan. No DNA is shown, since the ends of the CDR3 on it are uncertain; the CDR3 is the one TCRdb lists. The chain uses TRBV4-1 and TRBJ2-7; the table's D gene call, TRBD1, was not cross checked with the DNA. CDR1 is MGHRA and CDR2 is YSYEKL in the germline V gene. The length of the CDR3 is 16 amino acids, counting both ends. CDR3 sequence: CASTCGGLGTGREPPS.

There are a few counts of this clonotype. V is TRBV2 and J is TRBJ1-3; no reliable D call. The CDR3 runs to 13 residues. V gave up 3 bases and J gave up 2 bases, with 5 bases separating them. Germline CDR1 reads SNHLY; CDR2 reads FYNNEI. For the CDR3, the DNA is TGTGCCAGCAGTGACGGCGCTGGAAACACCATATATTTT. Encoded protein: CASSDGAGNTIYF. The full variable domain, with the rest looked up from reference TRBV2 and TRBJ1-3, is EPEVTQTPSHQVTQMGQEVILRCVPISNHLYFYWYRQILGQKVEFLVSFYNNEISEKSEIFDDQFSVERPDGSNFTLKIRSTKLEDSAMYFCASSDGAGNTIYFGEGSWLTVV.

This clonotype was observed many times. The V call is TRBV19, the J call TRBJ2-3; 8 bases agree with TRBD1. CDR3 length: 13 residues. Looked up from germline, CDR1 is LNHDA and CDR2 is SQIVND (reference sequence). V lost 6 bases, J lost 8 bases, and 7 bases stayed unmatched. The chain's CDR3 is CASSQDRASTQYF. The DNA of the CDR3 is TGTGCCAGTAGCCAGGACAGGGCGAGTACGCAGTATTTT.

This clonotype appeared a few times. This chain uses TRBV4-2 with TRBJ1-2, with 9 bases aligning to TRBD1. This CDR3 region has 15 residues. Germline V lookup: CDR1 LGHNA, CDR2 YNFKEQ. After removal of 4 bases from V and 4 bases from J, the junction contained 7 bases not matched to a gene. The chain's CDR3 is CASSLRGTGPYGYTF. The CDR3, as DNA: TGTGCCAGCAGCCTCCGAGGGACAGGGCCCTATGGCTACACCTTC.

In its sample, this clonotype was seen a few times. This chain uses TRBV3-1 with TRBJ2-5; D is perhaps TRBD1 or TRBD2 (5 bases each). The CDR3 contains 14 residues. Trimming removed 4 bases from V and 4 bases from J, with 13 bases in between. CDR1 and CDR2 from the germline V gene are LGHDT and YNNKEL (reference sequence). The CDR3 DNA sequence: TGTGCCAGCAGCCGCAGGGCGGGTCCAGAGACCCAGTACTTC. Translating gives CASSRRAGPETQYF.

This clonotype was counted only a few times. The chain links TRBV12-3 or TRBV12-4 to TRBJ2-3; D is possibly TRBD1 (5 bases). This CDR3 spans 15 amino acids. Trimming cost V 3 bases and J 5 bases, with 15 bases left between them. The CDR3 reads CASSFTSRRGDTQYF. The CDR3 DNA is TGTGCCAGCAGTTTTACGTCCCGAAGGGGAGATACGCAGTATTTT.

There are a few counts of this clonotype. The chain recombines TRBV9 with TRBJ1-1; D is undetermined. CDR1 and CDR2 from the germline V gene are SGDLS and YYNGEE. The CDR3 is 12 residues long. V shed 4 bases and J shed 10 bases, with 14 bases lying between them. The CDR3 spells CASSRAGRGAFF. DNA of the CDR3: TGTGCCAGCAGCCGCGCAGGACGGGGAGCTTTCTTT.

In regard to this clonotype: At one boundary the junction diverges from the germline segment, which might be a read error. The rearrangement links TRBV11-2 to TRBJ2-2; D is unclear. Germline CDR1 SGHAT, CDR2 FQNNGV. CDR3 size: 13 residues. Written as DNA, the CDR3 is TGTTCCAGCAGCTTAGAGCGAACCGGGGAGCTGTTTTTT. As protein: CSSSLERTGELFF.

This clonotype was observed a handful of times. The CDR3 nucleotides are TGTGCCAGCAGACCTCCGGGGCTAAACTATGGCTACACCTTC. As protein: CASRPPGLNYGYTF. V usage is TRBV7-2 and J usage is TRBJ1-2; a weak D match, TRBD1 (5 bases). Trimming removed 6 bases from V and 2 bases from J, with 13 bases in between. Germline CDR1 SGHTA, CDR2 FQGNSA. The CDR3 sequence is 14 residues long.

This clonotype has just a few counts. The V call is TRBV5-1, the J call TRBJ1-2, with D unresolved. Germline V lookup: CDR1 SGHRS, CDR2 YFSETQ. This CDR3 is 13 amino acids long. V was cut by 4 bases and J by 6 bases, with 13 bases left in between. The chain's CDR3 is CASSPAAGDGYTF. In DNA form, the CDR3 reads TGCGCCAGCAGCCCCGCGGCTGGGGATGGCTACACCTTC.

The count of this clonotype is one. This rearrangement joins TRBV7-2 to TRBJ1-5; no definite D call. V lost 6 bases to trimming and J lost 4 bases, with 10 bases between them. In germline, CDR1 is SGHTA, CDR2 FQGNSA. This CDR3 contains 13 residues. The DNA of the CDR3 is TGTGCCAGCAGTTTATGGGAAAATCAGCCCCAGCATTTT. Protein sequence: CASSLWENQPQHF.

The CDR3 bases are TGCGCCAGCAGCGCCGGGACCGGCAGCACAGATACGCAGTATTTT. Translated: CASSAGTGSTDTQYF. The chain carries TRBV5-1 and TRBJ2-3; D may match TRBD1 or TRBD2 (5 bases each). The V and J ends lost 4 bases and 0 bases respectively, with 12 bases between them. The CDR3 is 15 residues long. CDR1 SGHRS and CDR2 YFSETQ come from the germline V gene.